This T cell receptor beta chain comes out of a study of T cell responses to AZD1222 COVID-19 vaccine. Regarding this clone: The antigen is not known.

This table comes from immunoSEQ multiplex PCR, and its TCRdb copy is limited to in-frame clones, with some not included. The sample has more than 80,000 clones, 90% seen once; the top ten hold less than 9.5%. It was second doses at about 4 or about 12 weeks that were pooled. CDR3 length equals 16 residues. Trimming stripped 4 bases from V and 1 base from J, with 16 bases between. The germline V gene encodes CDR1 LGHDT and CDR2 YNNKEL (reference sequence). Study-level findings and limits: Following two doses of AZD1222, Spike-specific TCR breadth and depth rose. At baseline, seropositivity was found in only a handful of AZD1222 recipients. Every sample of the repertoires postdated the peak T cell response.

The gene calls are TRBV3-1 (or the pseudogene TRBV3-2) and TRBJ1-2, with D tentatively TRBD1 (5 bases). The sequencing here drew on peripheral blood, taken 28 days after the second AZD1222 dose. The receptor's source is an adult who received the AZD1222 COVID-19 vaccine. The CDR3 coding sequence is TGTGCCAGCAGCCTCCTGGGAGGGGCCATTAACTATGGCTACACCTTC. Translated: CASSLLGGAINYGYTF.